This T cell receptor beta chain was found in a study of blood T cell repertoires in COVID-19. The wider study: The United States, Italy and Spain supplied acute and convalescent COVID-19 samples.

The method was immunoSEQ multiplex PCR; TCRdb's version includes in-frame clones alone and lacks a portion of them. In the table there are more than 12,000 clones, approximately 92% of which are singletons. The J segment lost 7 bases and the V segment lost 10 bases, leaving 10 bases of the junction unmatched. This CDR3 contains 15 residues. The germline V gene has CDR1 MNHEY and CDR2 SMNVEV (reference sequence). This sequence was found in a human donor in a cohort sampled during active COVID-19. Sequencing was performed on peripheral blood. The chain recombines TRBV27 with TRBJ2-2; 12 positions match TRBD2. The DNA for the CDR3 is TGTGCCACCCAGCGACTAGCGGGGGAATTCGGGGAGCTGTTTTTT. This codes for CATQRLAGEFGELFF.